The 21 T cell receptor beta chains presented below share a single source sample, sequenced in a study of T cells in Graves' hyperthyroidism and ophthalmopathy. RNA transcripts served as the template for amplifying TCR beta CDR3 regions. HTBI primers were employed in a first-round RT-PCR of the TCR CDR3. TCRdb recomputed calls from the multiplex PCR reads with MiXCR, one row per CDR3 protein. Here the sample spans 300,000 to 400,000 distinct CDR3 sequences, approximately 14% being singletons. The material sequenced was blood. The receptor source for this set is a woman aged 30 to 39 with Graves' hyperthyroidism.

In this sample, this clonotype turned up many times. The chain uses TRBV2 and TRBJ1-4; TRBD1 matches 9 bases. The V segment lost 6 bases and the J segment 4 bases; nucleotides outside the gene matches: 3. Per the germline V gene, CDR1 is SNHLY and CDR2 is FYNNEI. This CDR3 is 14 amino acids long. The CDR3 protein is CASRRDRDNEKLFF. The CDR3 DNA sequence: TGTGCCAGCAGACGGGACAGGGATAATGAAAAACTGTTTTTT. Full variable domain (outside the CDR3, taken from reference TRBV2 and TRBJ1-4): EPEVTQTPSHQVTQMGQEVILRCVPISNHLYFYWYRQILGQKVEFLVSFYNNEISEKSEIFDDQFSVERPDGSNFTLKIRSTKLEDSAMYFCASRRDRDNEKLFFGSGTQLSVL.

V and J are TRBV27 and TRBJ2-7, with TRBD1 matching 7 bases. Losses at the gene ends were 5 bases for V and 7 bases for J; bases not matched to a gene: 11. This CDR3 is built from 14 residues. Germline-derived CDR1 and CDR2 are MNHEY and SMNVEV (reference sequence). CDR3 DNA sequence: TGTGCCAGCAGTCCCAGGACAGGCCAGAGGGAGCAGTACTTC. It is translated as CASSPRTGQREQYF.

With respect to this clonotype: Being one base from a much bigger clone, this may be a read error. V gene TRBV19 combines with J gene TRBJ2-2, with D possibly matching TRBD2 (6 bases). Germline V gives CDR1 LNHDA, CDR2 SQIVND (reference sequence). The CDR3 is 13 residues long. CDR3 sequence reads: CVSSFGTSGELFF. CDR3 DNA: TGTGTCAGTAGTTTTGGGACTTCGGGGGAGCTGTTTTTT.

The genes are TRBV6-5 and TRBJ2-1; 9 nucleotides align to TRBD2. The CDR3 runs 15 residues. V gave up 2 bases and J gave up 9 bases; unmatched junction bases: 8. The V gene's germline CDR1 is MNHEY and CDR2 SVGAGI. DNA of the CDR3: TGTGCCAGCAGTTACCCTACCGGGACTAGCATTGAGCAGTTCTTC. Translation gives CASSYPTGTSIEQFF.

In its sample, this clonotype was seen many times. The chain combines TRBV2 with TRBJ2-1, with 9 bases that match TRBD2. V shed 6 bases, J shed 12 bases, and the junction held 9 bases outside the gene matches. This CDR3 contains 13 residues. Per germline, CDR1 SNHLY and CDR2 FYNNEI. CDR3 amino acids: CASSPAAGGRQFF. CDR3 sequence (DNA): TGTGCCAGCAGCCCCGCGGCGGGAGGGAGGCAGTTCTTC. Full variable domain (rest looked up from reference TRBV2 and TRBJ2-1): EPEVTQTPSHQVTQMGQEVILRCVPISNHLYFYWYRQILGQKVEFLVSFYNNEISEKSEIFDDQFSVERPDGSNFTLKIRSTKLEDSAMYFCASSPAAGGRQFFGPGTRLTVL.

The DNA of the CDR3 is TGCGCCAGCAGCCAAGGGACGGCGAGCTCCTACGAGCAGTACTTC. It codes for CASSQGTASSYEQYF. This chain links TRBV4-3 with TRBJ2-7; the D is unclear. V shed 1 base and J shed 0 bases, with 10 bases lying between them. From germline, CDR1 is LGHNA and CDR2 YSLEER. The CDR3 loop spans 15 amino acids.

The chain recombines TRBV20-1 with TRBJ1-5; 7 bases fit TRBD1. V dropped 2 bases and J dropped 4; count of bases not matched to a gene: 11. The germline V gene has CDR1 DFQATT and CDR2 SNEGSKA (reference sequence). This CDR3 is built from 16 residues. The CDR3 protein is CSARLQGGGRNQPQHF. CDR3 DNA: TGCAGTGCTAGACTGCAGGGGGGTGGACGGAATCAGCCCCAGCATTTT.

This clonotype was counted many times. V is TRBV29-1 and J is TRBJ2-5, with 9 bases matching TRBD2. The V and J ends lost 4 bases and 4 bases, in that order; junction bases with no gene match: 7. The CDR3 is made up of 14 amino acids. Germline V CDR1 and CDR2: SQVTM, ANQGSEA. CDR3 coding DNA: TGCAGCGTTGCTTGGCTAGCGGGACGAGAGACCCAGTACTTC. It specifies CSVAWLAGRETQYF.

This clonotype was observed many times. The rearrangement uses TRBV28 and TRBJ1-1, with unresolved D. The ends were cut back, 2 bases at V and 1 base at J, with 8 bases in the middle. This CDR3 contains 14 residues. The germline V gene encodes CDR1 MDHEN and CDR2 SYDVKM. The CDR3 DNA reads as TGTGCCAGCAGTTTAATAGTCGCGAACACTGAAGCTTTCTTT. Its protein is CASSLIVANTEAFF.

In this sample, this clonotype turned up many times. The gene calls are TRBV28 and TRBJ2-1; 7 nucleotides agree with TRBD2. The CDR3 runs 13 residues. V shed 8 bases and J 7 bases; nucleotides not matched to a gene: 8. Germline CDR1 is MDHEN and CDR2 is SYDVKM. In DNA form, the CDR3 reads TGTGCCAGCTGGGAGGGCAAAAAAAATGAGCAGTTCTTC. This translates into CASWEGKKNEQFF.

This clonotype has only a few counts. J is TRBJ2-2 and V is TRBV7-9, with TRBD2 as a possible D gene (5 bases). Germline lookup yields CDR1 SEHNR and CDR2 FQNEAQ (reference sequence). Trimming shortened V by 5 bases and J by 4 bases, and 14 bases separated the two germline ends. The CDR3 extends over 15 amino acids. The CDR3: CASSHGEWSTGELFF. CDR3 bases: TGTGCCAGCAGCCACGGGGAGTGGAGCACCGGGGAGCTGTTTTTT.

This clonotype was seen a handful of times. One end of the junction varies from germline; a read error may be responsible. This chain links TRBV20-1 with TRBJ2-1; D call uncertain. The CDR3 is 14 residues long. Germline lookup yields CDR1 DFQATT and CDR2 SNEGSKA (reference sequence). Written as DNA, the CDR3 is TGCAGTGCTAGTCTAGGTTCGTCCTACATTGAGCAGTTCTTC. Its protein product is CSASLGSSYIEQFF.

This clonotype was seen more than once but under ten times. J is TRBJ2-7 and V is TRBV4-3, with D perhaps TRBD1 (6 bases). The germline V and J ends were trimmed by 1 base and 3 bases, with 13 bases remaining between them. The CDR3 is 15 residues long. Germline CDR1 LGHNA, CDR2 YSLEER. CDR3 protein: CASSQGEDRSYEQYF. CDR3 sequence (DNA): TGCGCCAGCAGCCAAGGAGAGGACAGAAGCTACGAGCAGTACTTC.

This clonotype turned up a few times. J is TRBJ1-5 and V is TRBV10-3, with TRBD1 matching 11 bases. Germline V lookup: CDR1 ENHRY, CDR2 SYGVKD. With V trimmed by 4 bases and J by 7 bases, 6 bases remained unmatched. The CDR3 contains 15 residues. The CDR3 here is CAISAGDRGFQPQHF. The CDR3 region has the DNA TGTGCCATCAGTGCAGGGGACAGGGGGTTCCAGCCCCAGCATTTT.

The chain uses TRBV28 and TRBJ1-4; D perhaps matches TRBD1 (5 bases). CDR1 MDHEN and CDR2 SYDVKM come from the germline V gene. Trimming pared 5 bases from V and 7 bases from J, leaving 20 bases between. There are 16 residues in the CDR3. CDR3 loop: CASSPRGMGVGEKLFF. The CDR3, as DNA: TGTGCCAGCAGTCCCCGTGGTATGGGGGTCGGTGAAAAACTGTTTTTT.

CDR3 loop: CATSRDVSGGRTDTQYF. The CDR3 DNA reads TGTGCCACCAGCAGGGACGTTAGCGGGGGCCGCACAGATACGCAGTATTTT. The genes are TRBV15 and TRBJ2-3; TRBD2 matches 9 bases. V shed 3 bases and J 1 base; nucleotides not matched to a gene: 8. The CDR3 is 17 amino acids. Germline V gene sequence: CDR1 LNHNV, CDR2 YYDKDF (reference sequence).

This clonotype has a count of ten or more. The V call is TRBV5-1, the J call TRBJ2-2; D is possibly TRBD1 (5 bases). The ends were cut back, 5 bases at V and 2 bases at J, with 7 bases in the middle. Per germline, CDR1 SGHRS and CDR2 YFSETQ. The CDR3 length is 13 residues. The CDR3 DNA reads as TGCGCCAGCAGGCAGGGTAACACCGGGGAGCTGTTTTTT. Its translation: CASRQGNTGELFF. The variable domain in full, completed from reference TRBV5-1 and TRBJ2-2, reads KAGVTQTPRYLIKTRGQQVTLSCSPISGHRSVSWYQQTPGQGLQFLFEYFSETQRNKGNFPGRFSGRQFSNSRSEMNVSTLELGDSALYLCASRQGNTGELFFGEGSRLTVL.

This rearrangement joins TRBV20-1 to TRBJ2-5; D unresolved. V gave up 3 bases and J gave up 4 bases, with 9 bases separating them. Per germline, CDR1 DFQATT and CDR2 SNEGSKA (reference sequence). The CDR3 is made up of 12 amino acids. The CDR3 sequence: CSASRLGETQYF. CDR3 coding DNA: TGCAGTGCTAGCCGGCTAGGAGAGACCCAGTACTTC.

V is TRBV27 and J is TRBJ1-5; D is uncertain. Germline assignment: CDR1 MNHEY and CDR2 SMNVEV (reference sequence). The CDR3 sequence is 14 residues long. V was shortened by 3 bases and J by 0 bases, with 6 bases between the two germline ends. The CDR3 spells CASSFTHSNQPQHF. In DNA form, the CDR3 reads TGTGCCAGCAGTTTTACCCATAGCAATCAGCCCCAGCATTTT.

This clonotype was found a few times. The rearrangement uses TRBV28 and TRBJ2-2; maybe TRBD2 (5 bases). V lost 10 bases, J lost 5 bases, and 14 bases lay in between. This CDR3 is 13 amino acids long. The germline V gene encodes CDR1 MDHEN and CDR2 SYDVKM. The CDR3: CANQVGGTGELFF. The CDR3 nucleotides read TGTGCCAACCAGGTCGGAGGAACCGGGGAGCTGTTTTTT.

The chain is built from TRBV6-1 and TRBJ1-3, with D unresolved. The CDR3 is made up of 14 amino acids. Trimming pared 5 bases from V and 3 bases from J, leaving 11 bases between. CDR1 and CDR2 (germline): MNHNS, SASEGT. The CDR3: CASSPELGGNTIYF. The CDR3 DNA is TGTGCCAGCAGTCCTGAGTTGGGTGGAAACACCATATATTTT.